These T cell receptor beta chains were read from a single sample in a study of blood T cells in healthy people across ages. TCRdb itself ran the 5' RACE reads through MiXCR, one entry per CDR3 protein. The data hold approximately 1.5 million distinct CDR3 sequences, with approximately 42% observed a single time. Material: blood. The origin of the receptors is a woman between 18 and 29 years old in good health. Each CDR3 is given with its conserved first and last residue. The D gene is left open where the match is weak. The listing skips clone size in some rows; elsewhere it reads once, few, many or a size class.

V: TRBV7-2; size: few; J: TRBJ2-3; D: TRBD2; DNA: TGTGCCAGCAGCCTTAGCGGGAGAAGCGATACGCAGTATTTT; CDR3: CASSLSGRSDTQYF
V: TRBV30; size: -; J: TRBJ2-5; D: TRBD2; DNA: TGTGCCTGGAGGGTACTTGGGACTAGCGGTATAGTGTACTTC; CDR3: CAWRVLGTSGIVYF
V: TRBV5-1; size: -; J: TRBJ1-1; D: TRBD1; DNA: TGCGCCAGCAGCCTGCCGGGACAGGGATCTGAAGCTTTCTTT; CDR3: CASSLPGQGSEAFF
V: TRBV6-6; size: once; J: TRBJ1-3; D: TRBD1; DNA: TGTGCCAGCAGATCTGGACAGGGCTCTGGAAACACCATATATTTT; CDR3: CASRSGQGSGNTIYF
V: TRBV6-1; size: few; J: TRBJ1-2; D: -; DNA: TGTGCCAGCACCGCCTTAGGACCCTCCTATGGCTACACCTTC; CDR3: CASTALGPSYGYTF
V: TRBV10-1; size: -; J: TRBJ2-7; D: -; DNA: TGCGCCAGCAGTCCAGAGTACTACGAGCAGTACTTC; CDR3: CASSPEYYEQYF
V: TRBV27; size: -; J: TRBJ2-5; D: TRBD2; DNA: TGTGCCAGCAGTTTATATCTAGCGGGGGGCGTGAAGACCCAGTACTTC; CDR3: CASSLYLAGGVKTQYF
V: TRBV7-2; size: -; J: TRBJ2-1; D: TRBD2; DNA: TGTGCCAGCAGCCCTATGGGGACTAGCGGATACAATGAGCAGTTCTTC; CDR3: CASSPMGTSGYNEQFF
V: TRBV20-1; size: few; J: TRBJ2-1; D: TRBD2; DNA: TGCAGTGCTAGAGATGCGGTAGCGGGAGCTAATGAGCAGTTCTTC; CDR3: CSARDAVAGANEQFF
V: TRBV6-5; size: few; J: TRBJ1-1; D: TRBD1; DNA: TGTGCCAGCAGTTACGGGGCAGGGGGCACTGAAGCTTTCTTT; CDR3: CASSYGAGGTEAFF
V: TRBV20-1; size: -; J: TRBJ2-1; D: TRBD2; DNA: TGCAGTGCCCCATCTTGGACTAGCGGGAACAATGAGCAGTTCTTC; CDR3: CSAPSWTSGNNEQFF
V: TRBV15; size: few; J: TRBJ2-3; D: -; DNA: TGTGCCACCAGCAGAGCTGGCTTCAGGGTCTTCACAGATACGCAGTATTTT; CDR3: CATSRAGFRVFTDTQYF
V: TRBV14; size: -; J: TRBJ2-1; D: -; DNA: TGTGCCAGCAGCCAAGATAATGGGGATGAGCAGTTCTTC; CDR3: CASSQDNGDEQFF
V: TRBV27; size: -; J: TRBJ1-2; D: -; DNA: TGTGCCAGCAGTTTATTGGGGACTAACTATGGCTACACCTTC; CDR3: CASSLLGTNYGYTF
V: TRBV7-8; size: -; J: TRBJ2-7; D: TRBD1; DNA: TGTGCCAGCAGCTTAGGGAGACAGGGGGCAGGCTACAATGAGCAGTACTTC; CDR3: CASSLGRQGAGYNEQYF
V: TRBV4-1; size: many; J: TRBJ2-3; D: TRBD2; DNA: TGCGCCAGCAGCCAAGTAGCGGGGAGCCAAGATACGCAGTATTTT; CDR3: CASSQVAGSQDTQYF
V: TRBV27; size: few; J: TRBJ2-1; D: -; DNA: TGTGCCAGCAGTTTATCCCCGGACTCTAACTACAATGAGCAGTTCTTC; CDR3: CASSLSPDSNYNEQFF
V: TRBV4-3; size: few; J: TRBJ2-1; D: -; DNA: TGCGCCAGCAGCCAATATCGGGGGCACGGGAATGAGCAGTTCTTC; CDR3: CASSQYRGHGNEQFF
V: TRBV20-1; size: -; J: TRBJ2-7; D: TRBD2; DNA: TGCAGTGCTAGGGCCGGACTAGCGGGAGTAGGTGAGCAGTACTTC; CDR3: CSARAGLAGVGEQYF
V: TRBV7-2; size: -; J: TRBJ2-7; D: TRBD2; DNA: TGTGCCAGCAGCCATCGTACGGCTAGCGGGAGATACGAGCAGTACTTC; CDR3: CASSHRTASGRYEQYF
V: TRBV5-1; size: -; J: TRBJ1-6; D: -; DNA: TGCGCCAGCAGCTTTCGCTATCGCTCACCCCTCCACTTT; CDR3: CASSFRYRSPLHF
V: TRBV29-1; size: -; J: TRBJ2-7; D: -; DNA: TGCAGCGTTGGACTAGACGCGTACGAGCAGTACTTC; CDR3: CSVGLDAYEQYF
V: TRBV7-3; size: -; J: TRBJ2-1; D: TRBD2; DNA: TGTGCCAGCAGCTTAATGGGGGTGGCGGGAGGGGTCTACAATGAGCAGTTCTTC; CDR3: CASSLMGVAGGVYNEQFF
V: TRBV7-2; size: many; J: TRBJ2-3; D: -; DNA: TGTGCCAGCAGCTCCGCCCGCCCACCAGATACGCAGTATTTT; CDR3: CASSSARPPDTQYF
V: TRBV10-3; size: few; J: TRBJ2-1; D: TRBD2; DNA: TGTGCCCCGAGAGGACTAGCGGGGGCCTACTCCTACAATGAGCAGTTCTTC; CDR3: CAPRGLAGAYSYNEQFF
V: TRBV20-1; size: -; J: TRBJ1-4; D: -; DNA: TGCAGTGCTAGAAATCGGAGGGGTGATGAAAAACTGTTTTTT; CDR3: CSARNRRGDEKLFF
V: TRBV4-1; size: -; J: TRBJ2-7; D: -; DNA: TGCGCCAGCAGCCAAGGTATCCCAGGAGCCGTTCTCTACGAGCAGTACTTC; CDR3: CASSQGIPGAVLYEQYF
V: TRBV6-5; size: -; J: TRBJ2-6; D: -; DNA: TGTGCCAGCAGTTCAGGGGCCGCTGGGGCCAACGTCCTGACTTTC; CDR3: CASSSGAAGANVLTF
V: TRBV2; size: -; J: TRBJ1-5; D: -; DNA: TGTGCCAGCAGGAGGACTGGGTATAGCAATCAGCCCCAGCATTTT; CDR3: CASRRTGYSNQPQHF
V: TRBV27; size: few; J: TRBJ2-7; D: TRBD2; DNA: TGTGCCAGCAGTACCCATCCCGGGACTAGCGCCTCCTACGAGCAGTACTTC; CDR3: CASSTHPGTSASYEQYF
V: TRBV3-1; size: -; J: TRBJ2-1; D: TRBD1; DNA: TGTGCCAGCAGCCAAGTTGGACAGGCCAACAATGAGCAGTTCTTC; CDR3: CASSQVGQANNEQFF
V: TRBV11-2; size: few; J: TRBJ2-5; D: -; DNA: TGTGCCAGCAGCCCCCGGGTGGGCCAAGAGACCCAGTACTTC; CDR3: CASSPRVGQETQYF
V: TRBV19; size: -; J: TRBJ1-1; D: -; DNA: TGTGCCAGTAAGCAGGGATACACTGAAGCTTTCTTT; CDR3: CASKQGYTEAFF
V: TRBV24-1; size: few; J: TRBJ2-2; D: -; DNA: TGTGCCACCAGTGAGGCTAGTAGGGACACCGGGGAGCTGTTTTTT; CDR3: CATSEASRDTGELFF
V: TRBV11-2; size: few; J: TRBJ1-6; D: -; DNA: TGTGCCAGCAGCTCGTGGGACATAAGGACCTATAATTCACCCCTCCACTTT; CDR3: CASSSWDIRTYNSPLHF
V: TRBV6-1; size: -; J: TRBJ1-2; D: TRBD1; DNA: TGTGCCAGCGAGGACAGGGGGCTGAGTTATGGCTACACCTTC; CDR3: CASEDRGLSYGYTF
V: TRBV11-2; size: -; J: TRBJ1-2; D: -; DNA: TGTGCCAGCAGCTTAATGGGGGGGGCGGTTTTGAGTGGCTACACCTTC; CDR3: CASSLMGGAVLSGYTF
V: TRBV5-1; size: -; J: TRBJ2-7; D: -; DNA: TGCGCCAGCAGCTCCGGATCTTCCGCCTACGAGCAGTACTTC; CDR3: CASSSGSSAYEQYF
V: TRBV29-1; size: many; J: TRBJ2-1; D: TRBD1; DNA: TGCAGCGTTTTGGGACAGGGGGACAATGAGCAGTTCTTC; CDR3: CSVLGQGDNEQFF
V: TRBV7-8; size: once; J: TRBJ2-1; D: TRBD2; DNA: TGTGCCAGCAGCTTAGTGGGCGGGAGGGATATGTACAATGAGCAGTTCTTC; CDR3: CASSLVGGRDMYNEQFF
V: TRBV29-1; size: few; J: TRBJ1-1; D: -; DNA: TGCAGTGTTGTTGGGGTGAACACTGAAGCTTTCTTT; CDR3: CSVVGVNTEAFF
V: TRBV12-3/TRBV12-4; size: -; J: TRBJ2-2; D: -; DNA: TGTGCCAGCAGTTTACCCAGGGGTAGTACCGGGGAGCTGTTTTTT; CDR3: CASSLPRGSTGELFF
V: TRBV7-2; size: few; J: TRBJ2-3; D: -; DNA: TGTGCCAGCAGCTTATCGGCGCTACTCACAGATACGCAGTATTTT; CDR3: CASSLSALLTDTQYF
V: TRBV4-1; size: -; J: TRBJ2-7; D: -; DNA: TGCGCCAGCAGCCAAGGATACGGTGGTGGGGACGAGCAGTACTTC; CDR3: CASSQGYGGGDEQYF
V: TRBV7-2; size: few; J: TRBJ1-1; D: TRBD1; DNA: TGTGCCAGCAGCCAGAGGACAGGGGAGAACACTGAAGCTTTCTTT; CDR3: CASSQRTGENTEAFF
V: TRBV12-3/TRBV12-4; size: -; J: TRBJ2-7; D: -; DNA: TGTGCCAGCAGTTTTGCTGAAGGTATGGGGGAGCAGTACTTC; CDR3: CASSFAEGMGEQYF
V: TRBV6-2/TRBV6-3; size: many; J: TRBJ2-7; D: TRBD1; DNA: TGTGCCAGCAGCCGCTCTCGGACAGGGACCTACGAGCAGTACTTC; CDR3: CASSRSRTGTYEQYF
V: TRBV7-9; size: -; J: TRBJ2-1; D: -; DNA: TGTGGGGACAAGATCAACAATGAGCAGTTCTTC; CDR3: CGDKINNEQFF
V: TRBV4-3; size: -; J: TRBJ1-4; D: -; DNA: TGCGCCAGCAGCCAAGCAACCCTTCCCCGGGGGCTAAATGAAAAACTGTTTTTT; CDR3: CASSQATLPRGLNEKLFF
V: TRBV6-1; size: -; J: TRBJ2-3; D: TRBD1; DNA: TGTGCCTGCCGGGGTCGGGACAGGGACACAGATACGCAGTATTTT; CDR3: CACRGRDRDTDTQYF
V: TRBV28; size: -; J: TRBJ2-3; D: TRBD2; DNA: TGTGCCAGCAGTTCGTTCCAACTAGCGGGAGTGGAAGATACGCAGTATTTT; CDR3: CASSSFQLAGVEDTQYF